This entry is about one TCR beta chain. How the authors handled the data: Nucleated cell number was recorded as an estimate derived from reference gene primer amplification. Sequencing was performed with immunoSEQ multiplex PCR; in TCRdb, only in-frame clones are kept and a portion is missing. The V and J calls and clone size come from that table; D and trimming were worked out from the DNA. The data contain 30,000 or so clones, around 89% of them seen just once; the ten biggest clones take up roughly 0.59%. The CDR3 extends over 15 amino acids. V lost 7 bases and J 0 bases, leaving 15 bases between the germline ends. The V gene's germline CDR1 is LNHDA and CDR2 SQIVND (reference sequence). The data belong to a study of blood T cell repertoires in COVID-19. The overall study: There were acute and convalescent COVID-19 samples, and they came from the United States, Italy and Spain.

The source is a woman aged 40 to 50 with active or convalescent COVID-19. Sequencing was performed on peripheral blood. The gene calls are TRBV19 and TRBJ1-2; D is undetermined. The CDR3 nucleotides are TGTGCCAGTAAACAGAACAGCCTCTCTAACTATGGCTACACCTTC. Its translation: CASKQNSLSNYGYTF.